This T cell receptor beta chain was obtained from a study of T-cell reconstitution after alpha-beta-depleted transplantation in children. Findings and limits, study-wide: Expanded clones from the graft, numbering several hundred, reportedly supplied alpha-beta T cells about two months after transplant.

Unique molecular identifiers were incorporated into the prepared TCRbeta library. One entry per CDR3 protein results from TCRdb running MiXCR on the PCR reads. The sample holds some 450,000 distinct CDR3 sequences, 43% seen once. J gave up 10 bases and V 3 bases, and 25 bases lay outside the gene matches. CDR3 length: 20 residues. The germline gives CDR1 MNHNS, CDR2 SASEGT. The sample holds many counts of this clonotype. Its matching antigen is unknown. The sequences come from PBMCs, collected before TCRalphabeta/CD19-depleted stem cell transplant. The rearrangement uses TRBV6-1 and TRBJ2-1, with TRBD2 matching 9 bases. This TCR was sampled from a girl aged 2 to 9 with aplastic anemia, due to receive a stem cell transplant. The CDR3: CASSEGVWASGINPRDEQFF. CDR3 bases: TGTGCCAGCAGTGAGGGGGTTTGGGCTAGCGGGATAAATCCCAGGGACGAGCAGTTCTTC.